This T cell receptor beta chain comes out of a study of OX40 agonist ivuxolimab in advanced cancers. For the study at large: Each dose-escalation patient presented with hepatocellular carcinoma, melanoma, renal cell or head and neck cancer. Partial responses were observed in three patients, of whom one had hepatocellular carcinoma and two had cutaneous melanoma.

Sequenced by immunoSEQ multiplex PCR; TCRdb stores in-frame clones only, minus some. Of more than 95,000 clones listed, around nine tenths are singletons. V was cut by 2 bases and J by 0 bases, with 11 bases left in between. The CDR3 loop spans 16 amino acids. Germline CDR1 and CDR2: SGHTA and FQGNSA. The input for sequencing was CD4+ or CD8+ T cells sorted from blood, taken in a trial of the OX40 agonist ivuxolimab. This receptor was identified in an adult with an advanced solid tumor such as melanoma, head and neck, liver or kidney cancer. The chain recombines TRBV7-2 with TRBJ1-3; D unclear. CDR3 amino acids: CASSLRPQSSGNTIYF. The CDR3 DNA is TGTGCCAGCAGCTTACGACCTCAGAGCTCTGGAAACACCATATATTTT.